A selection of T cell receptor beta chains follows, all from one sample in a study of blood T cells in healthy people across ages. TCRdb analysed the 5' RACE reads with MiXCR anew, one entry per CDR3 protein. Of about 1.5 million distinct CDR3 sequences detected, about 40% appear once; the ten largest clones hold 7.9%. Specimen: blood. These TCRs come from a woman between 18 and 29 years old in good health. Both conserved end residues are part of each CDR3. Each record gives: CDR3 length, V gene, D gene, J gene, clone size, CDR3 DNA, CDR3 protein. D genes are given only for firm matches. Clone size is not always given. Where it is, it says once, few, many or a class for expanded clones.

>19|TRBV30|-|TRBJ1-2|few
TGTGCCTGGTCTACAGCCCGGGACGCTCGATCACCCGTCAACTATGGCTACACCTTC
CAWSTARDARSPVNYGYTF
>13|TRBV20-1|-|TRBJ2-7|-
TGCAGTGCTGAAAAGACAGCGGCCTACGAGCAGTACTTC
CSAEKTAAYEQYF
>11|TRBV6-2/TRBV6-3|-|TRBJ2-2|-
TGTGCCTGCAGCCTTGGCGGGGAGCTGTTTTTT
CACSLGGELFF
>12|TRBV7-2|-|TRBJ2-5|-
TGTGCCAGCCGCGGCCTCGAGGAGACCCAGTACTTC
CASRGLEETQYF
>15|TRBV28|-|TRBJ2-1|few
TGTGCCAGCAGACGAACTAGCTTAAGGAACAATGAGCAGTTCTTC
CASRRTSLRNNEQFF
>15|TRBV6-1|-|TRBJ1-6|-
TGTGCCAGCAGCCTTCAGGGGTCGGGTAATTCACCCCTCCACTTT
CASSLQGSGNSPLHF
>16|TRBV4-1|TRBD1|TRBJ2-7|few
TGCGCCAGCAGCCAGGCCGGGACAGGGAGCTCCTACGAGCAGTACTTC
CASSQAGTGSSYEQYF
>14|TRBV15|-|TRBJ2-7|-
TGTGCCACCAGCATGTCTGGAGGGGGCTACGAGCAGTACTTC
CATSMSGGGYEQYF
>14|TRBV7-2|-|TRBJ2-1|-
TGTGCCAGCAGCGAAACAACTAGCCACAGTGAGCAGTTCTTC
CASSETTSHSEQFF
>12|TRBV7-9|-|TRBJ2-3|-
TGTGCCAGCAGCGATGGCCGGGAGACGCAGTATTTT
CASSDGRETQYF
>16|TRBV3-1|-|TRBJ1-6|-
TGTGCCAGCAGCCAATCCGTCACGAGGGATAATTCACCCCTCCACTTT
CASSQSVTRDNSPLHF
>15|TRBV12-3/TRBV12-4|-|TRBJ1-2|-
TGTGCCAGCAGTCCCCGGGACCACGAGTCCTATGGCTACACCTTC
CASSPRDHESYGYTF
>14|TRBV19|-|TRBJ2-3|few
TGTGCCAGTAGTATAGGCTCCTACACAGATACGCAGTATTTT
CASSIGSYTDTQYF
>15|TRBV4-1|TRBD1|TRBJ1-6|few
TGCGCCAGCAGCCATCCGGGACAGGCTAATTCACCCCTCCACTTT
CASSHPGQANSPLHF
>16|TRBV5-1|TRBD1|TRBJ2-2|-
TGCGCCAGCAGCATACCTACCCAGACAGGGACCGGGGAGCTGTTTTTT
CASSIPTQTGTGELFF
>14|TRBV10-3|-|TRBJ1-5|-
TGTGCCATCAGTGAGGCAGGCCTCAATCAGCCCCAGCATTTT
CAISEAGLNQPQHF
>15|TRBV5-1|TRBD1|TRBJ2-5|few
TGCGCCAGCAGCAGGGGGGGACAGGGGGAAGAGACCCAGTACTTC
CASSRGGQGEETQYF
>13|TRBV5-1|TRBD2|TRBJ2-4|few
TGCGCCAGCAGACCTAGCGGGAGCGGAGAGCAGTACTTC
CASRPSGSGEQYF
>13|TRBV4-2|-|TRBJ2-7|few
TGTGCCAGCAGCCAAGTTTGGCGCTACGAGCAGTACTTC
CASSQVWRYEQYF
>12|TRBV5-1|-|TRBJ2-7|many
TGTGCCAGCAGCTTAGTCCCCTACGAGCAGTACTTC
CASSLVPYEQYF
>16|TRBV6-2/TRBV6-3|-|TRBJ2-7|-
TGTGCCGGCAGTTACCCTACACATAGGAGCTCCTACGAGCAGTACTTC
CAGSYPTHRSSYEQYF
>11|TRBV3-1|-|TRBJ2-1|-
TGTGCCAGCAGCCAATTGAGTGAGCAGTTCTTC
CASSQLSEQFF
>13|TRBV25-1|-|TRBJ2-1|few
TGTGCCAGCACTATGTGGGGTTACAATGAGCAGTTCTTC
CASTMWGYNEQFF
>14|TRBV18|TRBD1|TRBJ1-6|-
TGTGCCAGCTCACCCACCCAGGGGGGTTCACCCCTCCACTTT
CASSPTQGGSPLHF
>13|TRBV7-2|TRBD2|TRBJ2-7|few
TGTGCCAGTGCTAGCGGAGTCTCCTACGAGCAGTACTTC
CASASGVSYEQYF
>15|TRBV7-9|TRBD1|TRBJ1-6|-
TGTGCCAGCAGCTTACAGGGGGCGCGAAATTCACCCCTCCACTTT
CASSLQGARNSPLHF
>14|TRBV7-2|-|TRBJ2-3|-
TGTGCCAGCAGCTTTAGCATAAGTGGGGATACGCAGTATTTT
CASSFSISGDTQYF
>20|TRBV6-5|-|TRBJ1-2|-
TGTGCCAGCAGTTACCGAAATAGGCCCGGTCGATCCCCGATCTTTAATGGCTACACCTTC
CASSYRNRPGRSPIFNGYTF
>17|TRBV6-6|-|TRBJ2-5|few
TGTGCCAGCAGTTACACAGGGGTAGCGGACCCTCAAGAGACCCAGTACTTC
CASSYTGVADPQETQYF
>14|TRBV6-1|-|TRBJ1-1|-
TGTGCCAGCAGTGAAACGGGGGACCCCATTAGAGCTTTCTTT
CASSETGDPIRAFF
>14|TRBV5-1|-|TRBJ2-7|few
TGCGCCAGCACCTTCCGGGCCGATTCCTACGAGCAGTACTTC
CASTFRADSYEQYF
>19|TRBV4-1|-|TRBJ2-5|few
TGCGCCAGCAGCCAAAAAATCTTCGGGTACCAGGGTGGCCAAGAGACCCAGTACTTC
CASSQKIFGYQGGQETQYF
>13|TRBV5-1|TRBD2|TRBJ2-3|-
TGCGCCACCCGGGGGGGACTCACAGATACGCAGTATTTT
CATRGGLTDTQYF
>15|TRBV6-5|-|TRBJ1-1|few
TGTGCCAGCAGTTCCAATGCCAGGGTTAACACTGAAGCTTTCTTT
CASSSNARVNTEAFF
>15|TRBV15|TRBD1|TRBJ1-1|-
TGTGCCACCAGCAAACCATCACAGGGGGACACTGAAGCTTTCTTT
CATSKPSQGDTEAFF
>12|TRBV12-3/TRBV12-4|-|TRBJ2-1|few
TGTGCCAGCATGGGTGGCTACAATGAGCAGTTCTTC
CASMGGYNEQFF
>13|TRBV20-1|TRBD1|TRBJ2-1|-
TGCAGTGCTCCGGGACAGGGACCCCCTAAGCAGTTCTTC
CSAPGQGPPKQFF
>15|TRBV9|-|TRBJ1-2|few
TGTGCCAGCAGCGCCCTGGGGGGGGCTAACTATGGCTACACCTTC
CASSALGGANYGYTF
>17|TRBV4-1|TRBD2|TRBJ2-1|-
TGCGCCAGCAGCCAAGGCCCCCTAGCGGGAGAGGGCAATGAGCAGTTCTTC
CASSQGPLAGEGNEQFF
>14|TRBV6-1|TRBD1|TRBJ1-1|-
TGTGCCAGCAGCTGGGGACAGGGAAAGACTGAAGCTTTCTTT
CASSWGQGKTEAFF
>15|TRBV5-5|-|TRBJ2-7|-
TGTGCCAGCAGCTTAAGCGGGTCCGACTCCTGCGAGCAGTACTTC
CASSLSGSDSCEQYF
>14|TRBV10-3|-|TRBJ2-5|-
TGTGCCATCAGTGAGGCAGGCCCAGAACCGACCCAGTACTTC
CAISEAGPEPTQYF
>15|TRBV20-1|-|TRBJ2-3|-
TGCAGTGCCCTAAAAGGGGGGATTAACACAGATACGCAGTATTTT
CSALKGGINTDTQYF
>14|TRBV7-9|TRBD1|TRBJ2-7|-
TGTGCCAGCAGCAATGAGGGACAGGACTACGAGCAGTACTTC
CASSNEGQDYEQYF
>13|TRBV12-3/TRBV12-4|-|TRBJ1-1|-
TGTGCCAGCAGTTTATATGGGGAGGCTGAAGCTTTCTTT
CASSLYGEAEAFF
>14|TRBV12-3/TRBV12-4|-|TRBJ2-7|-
TGTGCCAGCAGCATCACGGGGTCTGTCTACGAGCAGTACTTC
CASSITGSVYEQYF
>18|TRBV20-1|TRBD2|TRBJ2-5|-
TGCAGTGCTAGAGACCCGGTAAAGCGGGGGGTTCCATACAATGAGCAGTACTTC
CSARDPVKRGVPYNEQYF